The 29 T cell receptor beta chains listed next were all sequenced from one sample in a study of blood T cell repertoires in COVID-19. The assay was immunoSEQ multiplex PCR, and TCRdb's table has in-frame clones only and misses some. The sample includes 200,000 to 300,000 clones, around nine tenths of them seen just once. Material: PBMCs or T cells enriched from blood (not recorded which). The receptor set was obtained from a woman aged 25 to 39 who had recovered from COVID-19.

The table lists this clone with a count of one. V is TRBV30 and J is TRBJ1-1, with TRBD1 as a possible D gene (5 bases). Germline assignment: CDR1 GTSNPN and CDR2 SVGIG (reference sequence). The CDR3 extends over 13 amino acids. V was pared by 8 bases and J by 1 base, with 14 bases between. This chain's CDR3 is CARLDQGNTEAFF. CDR3 in DNA: TGTGCCCGACTAGACCAGGGGAACACTGAAGCTTTCTTT.

The V gene is TRBV4-2, the J gene TRBJ1-2; D might be TRBD1 (5 bases). The CDR3 spans 14 residues. V dropped 1 base and J dropped 4 bases, with 10 bases sitting between them. Germline CDR1 reads LGHNA; CDR2 reads YNFKEQ. CDR3: CASSQVPDSYGYTF. In DNA, the CDR3 is TGTGCCAGCAGCCAAGTCCCAGACAGCTATGGCTACACCTTC.

This chain links TRBV3-1 (or the pseudogene TRBV3-2) with TRBJ2-1; 8 positions match TRBD2. This CDR3 region has 15 residues. With V trimmed by 4 bases and J by 6 bases, 8 bases remained unmatched. Germline V gene lookup returns CDR1 LGHDT and CDR2 YNNKEL (reference sequence). The DNA of the CDR3 is TGTGCCAGCAGCCGTCACGGGGGGGGGACCAATGAGCAGTTCTTC. This codes for CASSRHGGGTNEQFF.

The V call is TRBV7-2, the J call TRBJ2-1; maybe TRBD2 (6 bases). The germline V gene encodes CDR1 SGHTA and CDR2 FQGNSA. The CDR3 is 19 residues long. Trimming took off 5 bases at V and 4 bases at J, with 27 bases between the two ends. DNA of the CDR3: TGTGCCAGCAGCGCTCCCGCCAATAAAAAGCAGGGACTTTACAATGAGCAGTTCTTC. Translating gives CASSAPANKKQGLYNEQFF.

This clone has only one observation. This chain's CDR3 is CASSQPPGPGGYNEQFF. The DNA of the CDR3 is TGCGCCAGCAGCCAACCGCCGGGGCCCGGGGGTTACAATGAGCAGTTCTTC. The chain is built from TRBV4-1 and TRBJ2-1, with a possible D match to TRBD2 (6 bases). The germline V and J ends were trimmed by 2 bases and 4 bases, with 18 bases remaining between them. The CDR3 covers 17 residues. Germline CDR1 and CDR2: MGHRA and YSYEKL.

The chain has TRBV6-5 and TRBJ1-3, with a weak D call TRBD1 (6 bases). V lost 2 bases to trimming and J lost 3 bases, with 11 bases between them. The CDR3 consists of 15 residues. Germline CDR1 MNHEY, CDR2 SVGAGI. CDR3 nucleotide sequence: TGTGCCAGCAGTTACACAGGGCTTTTTGGAAACACCATATATTTT. This codes for CASSYTGLFGNTIYF.

The genes are TRBV7-9 and TRBJ1-2, with D perhaps matching TRBD1 (6 bases). Germline V gene sequence: CDR1 SEHNR, CDR2 FQNEAQ (reference sequence). This CDR3 comprises 16 residues. V lost 0 bases, J lost 5 bases, and 16 bases lay in between. The CDR3 loop is CASSLAGAAMGYGYTF. CDR3 sequence (DNA): TGTGCCAGCAGCTTAGCGGGGGCAGCCATGGGGTATGGCTACACCTTC. Based on the CDR3 plus reference TRBV7-9 and TRBJ1-2, the full variable domain is DTGVSQNPRHKITKRGQNVTFRCDPISEHNRLYWYRQTLGQGPEFLTYFQNEAQLEKSRLLSDRFSAERPKGSFSTLEIQRTEQGDSAMYLCASSLAGAAMGYGYTFGSGTRLTVV.

The CDR3 protein is CASRRRQGAGETQYF. For the CDR3, the DNA is TGTGCCAGCAGGCGAAGACAGGGGGCTGGGGAGACCCAGTACTTC. V and J are TRBV5-4 and TRBJ2-5; 10 bases fit TRBD1. V dropped 5 bases and J dropped 5; count of bases not matched to a gene: 9. CDR3 length: 15 amino acids. Germline assignment: CDR1 SGHNT and CDR2 YYREEE (reference sequence).

As concerns this clone: One junction end disagrees with the germline gene, perhaps due to a read error. V and J are TRBV7-7 and TRBJ2-7; a possible D gene is TRBD2 (6 bases). The CDR3 extends over 13 amino acids. CDR1 is SSHAT, CDR2 FNYEAQ, per germline (reference sequence). The CDR3 DNA is TGTGCTAGCAGCTTAAATGGGGGACTCGAGCAGTACTTC. Protein product: CASSLNGGLEQYF. Together with reference TRBV7-7 and TRBJ2-7, the CDR3 gives the full variable domain: GAGVSQSPRYKVTKRGQDVTLRCDPISSHATLYWYQQALGQGPEFLTYFNYEAQPDKSGLPSDRFSAERPEGSISTLTIQRTEQRDSAMYRCASSLNGGLEQYFGPGTRLTVT.

This chain joins TRBV12-5 and TRBJ1-1, with D maybe TRBD1 (5 bases). The CDR3 has 13 residues. V was trimmed by 2 bases and J by 4 bases, leaving 8 bases between them. Germline values: CDR1 LGHNT, CDR2 FRNRAP. As DNA, the CDR3 is TGTGCTAGTGGTTTGATGGGGGGCACTGAAGCTTTCTTT. This sequence encodes CASGLMGGTEAFF.

This chain links TRBV6-5 with TRBJ1-1; TRBD1 is a possible D gene (6 bases). The V gene's germline CDR1 is MNHEY and CDR2 SVGAGI. The CDR3 has 15 residues. The V gene lost 7 bases and the J gene lost 0 bases, with 15 bases spanning the gap. CDR3 in amino acids: CASTDRFDMNTEAFF. The CDR3 bases are TGTGCCAGCACCGACAGGTTTGACATGAACACTGAAGCTTTCTTT.

V usage is TRBV5-5 and J usage is TRBJ1-2, with TRBD1 matching 11 bases. Germline-derived CDR1 and CDR2 are SGHKS and YYEKEE (reference sequence). This CDR3 has 16 amino acids. Losses at the gene ends were 5 bases for V and 3 bases for J; bases not matched to a gene: 9. CDR3 protein: CASSTAVGQGDYGYTF. The CDR3 bases are TGTGCCAGCAGTACGGCCGTGGGACAGGGGGACTATGGCTACACCTTC.

The chain joins TRBV19 to TRBJ2-7; D might be TRBD1 (6 bases). The CDR3 spans 15 residues. CDR1 and CDR2 from the germline V gene are LNHDA and SQIVND (reference sequence). Trimming removed 2 bases from V and 7 bases from J, with 18 bases in between. For the CDR3, the DNA is TGTGCCAGTAGTATAATCGGGACACCACCTTTTGAGCAGTACTTC. Its translation: CASSIIGTPPFEQYF.

The count of this clone is one. V is TRBV19 and J is TRBJ1-1; tentative D call: TRBD1 (6 bases). The CDR3 is 13 residues long. Germline V gives CDR1 LNHDA, CDR2 SQIVND (reference sequence). V lost 4 bases, J lost 7 bases, and 13 bases lay in between. Written as DNA, the CDR3 is TGTGCCAGTAGTAGCACAGGGATGGGTGAAGCTTTCTTT. Its protein product is CASSSTGMGEAFF.

The rearrangement uses TRBV28 and TRBJ1-5, with TRBD1 as a possible D gene (5 bases). The V gene's germline CDR1 is MDHEN and CDR2 SYDVKM. The CDR3 loop spans 17 amino acids. The V end was cut by 4 bases, the J end by 0 bases, with 16 bases between. CDR3 amino acids: CASSSSAQDYSNQPQHF. CDR3 DNA sequence: TGTGCCAGCAGTTCATCTGCACAGGATTATAGCAATCAGCCCCAGCATTTT. The entire variable domain, with the rest obtained from reference TRBV28 and TRBJ1-5, is as follows: DVKVTQSSRYLVKRTGEKVFLECVQDMDHENMFWYRQDPGLGLRLIYFSYDVKMKEKGDIPEGYSVSREKKERFSLILESASTNQTSMYLCASSSSAQDYSNQPQHFGDGTRLSIL.

The chain carries TRBV7-2 and TRBJ2-7; D possibly corresponds to TRBD2 (5 bases). The CDR3 contains 16 residues. Trimming took 5 bases from V and 2 from J, leaving 19 bases between them. Germline CDR1 and CDR2: SGHTA and FQGNSA. CDR3 sequence: CASSLGGLPGTYEQYF. The CDR3 coding sequence is TGTGCCAGCAGCCTAGGTGGGCTCCCCGGGACCTACGAGCAGTACTTC.

The chain has TRBV6-2 or TRBV6-3 and TRBJ1-5; TRBD1 matches at 11 bases. Germline CDR1 MNHEY, CDR2 SVGEGT. The junction had 2 bases not matched to a gene; V was cut back by 0 bases and J by 7 bases. The CDR3 sequence is 15 residues long. As DNA, the CDR3 is TGTGCCAGCAGTTACTCGGACAGGGGGCCACAGCCCCAGCATTTT. Residues: CASSYSDRGPQPQHF.

J is TRBJ2-3 and V is TRBV14; D might be TRBD2 (6 bases). The CDR3 has 14 amino acids. The germline V gene encodes CDR1 SGHDN and CDR2 FVKESK. V gave up 0 bases and J gave up 6 bases, with 10 bases separating them. CDR3 coding DNA: TGTGCCAGCAGCCAAGACCTAGCGCCCGATACGCAGTATTTT. It codes for CASSQDLAPDTQYF.

The V gene is TRBV15, the J gene TRBJ2-3; D is ambiguous. Trimming removed 5 bases from V and 2 bases from J, with 8 bases in between. Germline CDR1 is LNHNV and CDR2 is YYDKDF (reference sequence). The CDR3 contains 13 residues. In DNA form, the CDR3 reads TGTGCCACCAGCCGAACCTACACAGATACGCAGTATTTT. It yields the protein CATSRTYTDTQYF.

The chain links TRBV7-2 to TRBJ2-2; D perhaps matches TRBD2 (5 bases). This CDR3 region has 15 residues. V shed 0 bases and J shed 6 bases, with 11 bases lying between them. The germline V gene encodes CDR1 SGHTA and CDR2 FQGNSA. The CDR3 protein is CASSLAGVSSGELFF. CDR3 sequence (DNA): TGTGCCAGCAGCTTAGCGGGAGTAAGTTCCGGGGAGCTGTTTTTT.

The CDR3 sequence: CASSPRTLYNEQFF. The DNA for the CDR3 is TGTGCCAGCAGCCCGAGGACTCTCTACAATGAGCAGTTCTTC. The chain combines TRBV7-6 with TRBJ2-1; D is perhaps TRBD2 (5 bases). V lost 5 bases, J lost 3 bases, and 11 bases lay in between. Per germline, CDR1 SGHVS and CDR2 FNYEAQ. CDR3 length: 14 amino acids.

V and J are TRBV27 and TRBJ1-5; the D is unclear. V lost 6 bases and J 4 bases, leaving 10 bases between the germline ends. Per the germline V gene, CDR1 is MNHEY and CDR2 is SMNVEV (reference sequence). CDR3 length: 13 residues. DNA of the CDR3: TGTGCCAGCAGCGCGACACGGAATCAGCCCCAGCATTTT. Translating gives CASSATRNQPQHF.

The chain recombines TRBV27 with TRBJ2-2; perhaps TRBD2 as D (6 bases). The length of the CDR3 is 16 residues. Trimming left V 5 bases short and J 4 bases short, with 17 bases between. Germline V lookup: CDR1 MNHEY, CDR2 SMNVEV (reference sequence). This CDR3 reads CASSPNLALTTGELFF. CDR3 nucleotide sequence: TGTGCCAGCAGTCCCAATCTAGCGCTTACCACCGGGGAGCTGTTTTTT.

The chain has TRBV15 and TRBJ2-7; 7 bases align to TRBD2. CDR1 and CDR2 (germline): LNHNV, YYDKDF (reference sequence). CDR3 length equals 16 residues. The V gene end was trimmed by 3 bases and the J gene end by 4 bases; junction bases not matched to a gene: 12. CDR3 sequence reads: CATSSQGSGEGYEQYF. CDR3 nucleotides: TGTGCCACCAGCAGTCAAGGTTCGGGGGAGGGTTACGAGCAGTACTTC.

The gene calls are TRBV28 and TRBJ1-1; 9 positions agree with TRBD1. Germline V CDR1 and CDR2: MDHEN, SYDVKM. The CDR3 extends over 12 amino acids. Unmatched junction bases numbered 3, after V lost 6 bases and J lost 7 bases. CDR3 in amino acids: CASRTGGLEAFF. CDR3 bases: TGTGCCAGCAGGACAGGGGGTCTTGAAGCTTTCTTT.

A single count supports this clone. This chain connects TRBV25-1 to TRBJ2-7; 7 nucleotides align to TRBD2. Germline V gene lookup returns CDR1 MGHDK and CDR2 SYGVNS. The V and J ends lost 1 base and 6 bases, in that order; junction bases with no gene match: 3. CDR3 length: 13 amino acids. CDR3 amino acids: CASSEFGGGEQYF. CDR3 DNA: TGTGCCAGCAGTGAATTTGGCGGGGGCGAGCAGTACTTC.

V is TRBV28 and J is TRBJ1-4, with 7 bases fitting TRBD1. This CDR3 spans 13 amino acids. V dropped 8 bases and J dropped 7; count of bases not matched to a gene: 7. Germline CDR1 MDHEN, CDR2 SYDVKM. The CDR3 spells CASRTGPIEKLFF. The CDR3 DNA reads TGTGCCAGCCGGACAGGCCCGATTGAAAAACTGTTTTTT.

This clone occurred a few times. The chain employs TRBV30 and TRBJ2-5, with 8 positions matching TRBD1. Germline V gene data show CDR1 as GTSNPN and CDR2 as SVGIG (reference sequence). This CDR3 comprises 14 residues. The V gene end was trimmed by 3 bases and the J gene end by 6 bases; junction bases not matched to a gene: 9. CDR3 sequence (DNA): TGTGCCTGGAGGCGGACAGGGACAATGCAGACCCAGTACTTC. The encoded protein is CAWRRTGTMQTQYF.

The chain joins TRBV7-9 to TRBJ2-7; 11 nucleotides line up with TRBD1. The CDR3 runs 14 residues. V shed 5 bases and J 3 bases; nucleotides not matched to a gene: 3. Germline V gives CDR1 SEHNR, CDR2 FQNEAQ (reference sequence). The CDR3 sequence: CASSTGTGGYEQYF. CDR3 nucleotides: TGTGCCAGCAGCACCGGGACAGGGGGCTACGAGCAGTACTTC.